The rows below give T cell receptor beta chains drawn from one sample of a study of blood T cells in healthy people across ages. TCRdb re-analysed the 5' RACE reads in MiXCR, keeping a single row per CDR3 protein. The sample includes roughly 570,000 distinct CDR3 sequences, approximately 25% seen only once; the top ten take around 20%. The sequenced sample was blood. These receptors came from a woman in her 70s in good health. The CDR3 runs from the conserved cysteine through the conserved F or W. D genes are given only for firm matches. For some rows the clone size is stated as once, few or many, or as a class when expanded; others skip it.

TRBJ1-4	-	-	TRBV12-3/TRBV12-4	TGTGCCAGCAGTCCCCTCGCGGGGCGAGGGGAAAAACTGTTTTTT	CASSPLAGRGEKLFF
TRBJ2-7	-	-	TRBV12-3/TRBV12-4	TGTGCCAGCGACGCGGGGTACGAGCAGTACTTC	CASDAGYEQYF
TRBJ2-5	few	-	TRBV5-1	TGCGCCAGCAGCTTGGAAGGTGGGGGACCCCAAGAGACCCAGTACTTC	CASSLEGGGPQETQYF
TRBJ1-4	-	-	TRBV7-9	TGTGCCAGCAGCTTATTCCCTAATGAAAAACTGTTTTTT	CASSLFPNEKLFF
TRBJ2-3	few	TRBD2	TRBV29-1	TGCAGCGTCGAGGGACTAGCGGGGAGACACACAGATACGCAGTATTTT	CSVEGLAGRHTDTQYF
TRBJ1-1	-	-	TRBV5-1	TGCGCCAGCAGCCAGAGAGAGTCCGGGGAGTACACTGAAGCTTTCTTT	CASSQRESGEYTEAFF
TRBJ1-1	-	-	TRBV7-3	TGTGCCAGCAGCTTAACCAGGGGCTCCGAAGCTTTCTTT	CASSLTRGSEAFF
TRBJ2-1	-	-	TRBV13	TGTGCCAGCAGCTTAGGTACTGAGCAGTTCTTC	CASSLGTEQFF
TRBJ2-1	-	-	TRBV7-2	TGTGCCAGCAGCTTAGGAGGGGCAGTAAAGACCAATGAGCAGTTCTTC	CASSLGGAVKTNEQFF
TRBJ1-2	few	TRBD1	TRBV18	TGTGCCAGCTCACCTGAACCGGGACAGGGGGCGCGAAGCTATGGCTACACCTTC	CASSPEPGQGARSYGYTF
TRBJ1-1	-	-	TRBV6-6	TGTGCCAGCAGTTACTTCGTGGACCCTGGCGCTTTCTTT	CASSYFVDPGAFF
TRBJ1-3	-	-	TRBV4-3	TGCGCCAGCAGCACAGCAGGGAGGAGCGGAAACACCATATATTTT	CASSTAGRSGNTIYF
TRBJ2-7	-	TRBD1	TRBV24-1	TGTGCCACCAGTGATTCTCCGGGACAGGGTCGCGGCGAGCAGTACTTC	CATSDSPGQGRGEQYF
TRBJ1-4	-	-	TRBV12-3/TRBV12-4	TGTGCCAGCAGTACAACAGGGTTGGAAAAACTGTTTTTT	CASSTTGLEKLFF
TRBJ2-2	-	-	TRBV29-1	TGCAGCGTGGGGGCAACAGTACTTGACACCGGGGAGCTGTTTTTT	CSVGATVLDTGELFF
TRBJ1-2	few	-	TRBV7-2	TGTGCCAGCTCGACCGGGGGAGGAGGCTATGGCTACACCTTC	CASSTGGGGYGYTF
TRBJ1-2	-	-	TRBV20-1	TGCAGTGCTAGAGATCTCAATTTCGGGGGGGGCTATGGCTACACCTTC	CSARDLNFGGGYGYTF
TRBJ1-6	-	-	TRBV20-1	TGCAGTGCCTCAGGGGAAAGTAATTCACCCCTCCACTTT	CSASGESNSPLHF
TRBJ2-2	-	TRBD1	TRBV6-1	TGTGCCAGCAGCTTCAGGGGGCCCGGGGAGCTGTTTTTT	CASSFRGPGELFF
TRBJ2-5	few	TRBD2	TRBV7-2	TGTGCCAGCAGCACACGAGGGACTAGCCCTGAGACCCAGTACTTC	CASSTRGTSPETQYF
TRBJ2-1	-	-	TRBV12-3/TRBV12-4	TGTGCCAGCAGCCTGGGGCCCACAGGGAGGCAGTTCTTC	CASSLGPTGRQFF
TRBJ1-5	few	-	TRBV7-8	TGTGCCAGCAGCTTAAATTTAGAAACACAGCCCCAGCATTTT	CASSLNLETQPQHF
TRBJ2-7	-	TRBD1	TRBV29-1	TGCAGCGTTGCCCTGGACAGGCGCCCCTACGAGCAGTACTTC	CSVALDRRPYEQYF
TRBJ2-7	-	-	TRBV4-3	TGCGCCAGCAGCCAAAGTTCCCTTTTCGGGGAGCAGTACTTC	CASSQSSLFGEQYF
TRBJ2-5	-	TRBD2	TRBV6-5	TGTGCCAGCAGTTCCAATACCGGGACTAGCGGGGGCCATCAAGAGACCCAGTACTTC	CASSSNTGTSGGHQETQYF
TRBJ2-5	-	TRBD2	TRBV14	TGTGCCAGCAGCCATACTAGCGGGGGTTTTCGAGAGACCCAGTACTTC	CASSHTSGGFRETQYF
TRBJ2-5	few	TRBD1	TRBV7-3	TGTGCCAGCAGCGCCTCCGGGACAGGGCAAGAGACCCAGTACTTC	CASSASGTGQETQYF
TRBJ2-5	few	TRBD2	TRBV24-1	TGTGCCACCAGTGCGCAGCGGGGGCTCAGGGAGACCCAGTACTTC	CATSAQRGLRETQYF
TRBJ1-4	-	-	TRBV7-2	TGTGCCAGCAGCAGGGGGGGGTTCGGTGAAAAACTGTTTTTT	CASSRGGFGEKLFF
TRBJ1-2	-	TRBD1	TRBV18	TGTGCCAGCTCACCAGGGACAGGGGGCGACTATGGCTACACCTTC	CASSPGTGGDYGYTF
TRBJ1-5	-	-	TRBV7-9	TGTGCCAGCAGCCCCCAATCAGGGAGGGACCAGCCCCAGCATTTT	CASSPQSGRDQPQHF
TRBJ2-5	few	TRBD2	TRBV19	TGTGCCAGTAGTGGGACTAGCCTAATGTCGGAGACCCAGTACTTC	CASSGTSLMSETQYF
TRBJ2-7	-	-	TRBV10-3	TGTGCCATCAGTTGGTCCGACTCCTACGAGCAGTACTTC	CAISWSDSYEQYF
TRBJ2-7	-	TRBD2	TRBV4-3	TGCGCCAGCAGCCCTACCGGGACTAGCGGTGAGCAGTACTTC	CASSPTGTSGEQYF
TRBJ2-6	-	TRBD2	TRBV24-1	TGTGCCACCAGCACGGGAGGCTCTGGGGCCAACGTCCTGACTTTC	CATSTGGSGANVLTF
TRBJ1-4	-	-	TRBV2	TGTGCCAGCATGCGAGGGGTCGGTGAAAAACTGTTTTTT	CASMRGVGEKLFF
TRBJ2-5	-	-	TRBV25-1	TGTGCCAGCAGTGAATGGGTAGAAGAGACCCAGTACTTC	CASSEWVEETQYF
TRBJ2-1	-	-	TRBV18	TGTGCCAGCTCACCACCGATGGGTGCATCCTACAATGAGCAGTTCTTC	CASSPPMGASYNEQFF
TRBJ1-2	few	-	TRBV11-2	TGTGCCAGCAGCCTGACGACAACTAACTATGGCTACACCTTC	CASSLTTTNYGYTF
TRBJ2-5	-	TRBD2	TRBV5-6	TGTGCCAGCAGCTTGCTAGCGGGGATGGAGACCCAGTACTTC	CASSLLAGMETQYF
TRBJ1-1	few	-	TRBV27	TGTGCCAGCAGTCTAACAGGGTTTGCGAACACTGAAGCTTTCTTT	CASSLTGFANTEAFF
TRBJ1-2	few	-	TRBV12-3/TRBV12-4	TGTGCCAGCAGTTTAAATCGGGTTGGCTACACCTTC	CASSLNRVGYTF
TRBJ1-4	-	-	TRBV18	TGTGCCAGCTCACCACCGACACAGCTTGAAAAACTGTTTTTT	CASSPPTQLEKLFF
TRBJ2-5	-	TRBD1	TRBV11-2	TGTGCCGGCGGGGACAGGCACATGGAGACCCAGTACTTC	CAGGDRHMETQYF
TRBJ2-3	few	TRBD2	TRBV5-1	TGCGCCAGCAGCTTCGTAGGGGGACTAGCGGGGGATACGCAGTATTTT	CASSFVGGLAGDTQYF
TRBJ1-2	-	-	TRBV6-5	TGTGCCAGCAGTAGCTCCCGGGGTCGATATGGCTACACCTTC	CASSSSRGRYGYTF
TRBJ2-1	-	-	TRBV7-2	TGTGCCAGCAGCTTAGCTTCTAGCGCAACATACAATGAGCAGTTCTTC	CASSLASSATYNEQFF
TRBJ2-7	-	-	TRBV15	TGTGCCACCAACAGAGAATGGGAATACGAGCAGTACTTC	CATNREWEYEQYF
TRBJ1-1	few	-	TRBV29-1	TGCAGCGTTTCCCCACGGTTGAACACTGAAGCTTTCTTT	CSVSPRLNTEAFF
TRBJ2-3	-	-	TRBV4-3	TGCGCCAGCAGCCTAACACAGGGAACAGATACGCAGTATTTT	CASSLTQGTDTQYF
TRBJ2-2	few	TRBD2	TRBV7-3	TGTGCCAGCAGCTTAATACGGTGGAGTAGCGGGGCCCTGGCCGGGGAGCTGTTTTTT	CASSLIRWSSGALAGELFF
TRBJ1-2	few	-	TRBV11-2	TGTGCCAGCAGGCAAGGGCCCTATGGCTACACCTTC	CASRQGPYGYTF
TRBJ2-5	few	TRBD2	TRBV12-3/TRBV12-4	TGTGCCAGCAGTTATAGCGGGGGGGCCGGAGAGACCCAGTACTTC	CASSYSGGAGETQYF